These T cell receptor beta chains were read from a single sample in a study of glioma-infiltrating T cells. A single record per CDR3 protein comes from TCRdb applying MiXCR to the multiplex PCR reads. The profile covers fewer than 55,000 distinct CDR3 sequences, with under 25% appearing a single time and around 6.3% taken by the ten largest. The specimen sequenced was glioma tissue, nonneoplastic brain tissue, or PBMCs (not recorded which). The receptors derive from a human donor with low-grade glioma or glioblastoma, undergoing nonglioma brain surgery, or in good health (not recorded which). CDR3s include the opening cysteine and the closing phenylalanine or tryptophan. D genes are given only for firm matches. Not all rows give a size; the values are once, few, many and, for expanded clones, a class.

TRBJ1-1	TRBV12-3/TRBV12-4	NA	many	TGTGCCAGCAGTTTAGTCGGGGGAAACACTGAAGCTTTCTTT	CASSLVGGNTEAFF
TRBJ2-3	TRBV28	NA	few	TGTGCCAGCAGGGGGTGGTCTGACACAGTTTCCACAGATACGCAGTATTTT	CASRGWSDTVSTDTQYF
TRBJ1-2	TRBV2	NA	once	TGTGCCAGCAGTGAAACGTCGAATTCCCGCTATGGCCACACCTTC	CASSETSNSRYGHTF
TRBJ1-1	TRBV28	NA	medium-sized	TGTGCCAGCAGTTTATCCGAGAACACTGAAGCTTTCTTT	CASSLSENTEAFF
TRBJ1-2	TRBV7-9	NA	many	TGTGCCAGCAGCTCTACCTTAGACCTCTCGGAGGACTATGGCTACACCTTC	CASSSTLDLSEDYGYTF
TRBJ2-1	TRBV5-1	TRBD2	many	TGCGCCAGCAGCTTGGAACTAGCGGGAGTGTATGAGCAGTTCTTC	CASSLELAGVYEQFF
TRBJ2-1	TRBV5-6	NA	once	TGTGCCAGCAGCGTTCATCCGGGGAACAATGAGCAGTTCTTC	CASSVHPGNNEQFF
TRBJ2-1	TRBV7-9	TRBD1	NA	TGTGCCAGCCGGGGACAGGCGCGCTCCTACAATGAGCAGCTCTTC	CASRGQARSYNEQLF
TRBJ2-3	TRBV20-1	NA	many	TGCAGTGCTAGGGAAGGAACCCACCCGTTAGATACGCAGTATTTT	CSAREGTHPLDTQYF
TRBJ1-1	TRBV10-3	NA	many	TGTGCCATCAGTGACCCCGGACAGACCACTGAAGCTTTCTTT	CAISDPGQTTEAFF
TRBJ1-1	TRBV7-9	TRBD1	many	TGTGCCAGCAGCTTGGTACAGGGGGCGTACACTGAAGCTTTCTTT	CASSLVQGAYTEAFF
TRBJ2-7	TRBV11-3	TRBD1	few	TGTGCCAGCAGCTTCGGGACAGCCTACGAGCAGTACTTC	CASSFGTAYEQYF
TRBJ2-3	TRBV19	TRBD2	NA	TGTGCCAGTAGTACGGGACTAGCGATGGGCACAGATACGCAGTATTTT	CASSTGLAMGTDTQYF
TRBJ2-1	TRBV6-2/TRBV6-3	NA	NA	TGTGCCAGCAGTCCCCCCGGACACTTAGATATGTTCTTC	CASSPPGHLDMFF
TRBJ1-2	TRBV19	NA	many	TGTGCCAGTAAGACCCCCCAAGGCTATGGCTACACCTTC	CASKTPQGYGYTF
TRBJ2-7	TRBV20-1	TRBD2	many	TGCAGTGCTAGCCCTCTTGCTAGCGGGAGAGGCTACGAGCAGTACTTC	CSASPLASGRGYEQYF
TRBJ2-3	TRBV18	NA	many	TGTGCCAGCTCACGACAAGCAGATACGCAGTATTTT	CASSRQADTQYF
TRBJ1-1	TRBV27	NA	medium-sized	TGTGCCAGCAGTTTACGGTGGAACACTGAAGCTTTCTTT	CASSLRWNTEAFF
TRBJ2-7	TRBV13	TRBD2	NA	TGTGCCAGCAGCTTGGCCGGACTAGCGGGAGGAAGGAGGCCCTACGAGCAGTACTTC	CASSLAGLAGGRRPYEQYF
TRBJ2-1	TRBV20-1	TRBD2	many	TGCAGTGCTAGAGATAAGGGGCGGGGGGATTACAATGAGCAGTTCTTC	CSARDKGRGDYNEQFF
TRBJ2-7	TRBV5-1	NA	NA	TGCGCCAGCAGCTTGGGGCGAGGCTTAGGGGAGCAGTACTTC	CASSLGRGLGEQYF
TRBJ1-1	TRBV29-1	NA	NA	TGCAGCGGATGGGACCCTGCGAACACTGAAGCTTTCTTT	CSGWDPANTEAFF
TRBJ1-1	TRBV5-1	NA	many	TGCGCCAGCAGCTTGGCAGCCATGAACACTGAAGCTTTCTTT	CASSLAAMNTEAFF
TRBJ2-7	TRBV19	NA	many	TGTGCCAGTAGTATAGCCGACTCCTACGAGCAGTACTTC	CASSIADSYEQYF
TRBJ2-3	TRBV11-2	TRBD2	many	TGTGCCAGCAGCTCACTAGCGGGCGAGGATACGCAGTATTTT	CASSSLAGEDTQYF